The 27 T cell receptor beta chains in this list originate from one sample, sequenced in a study of tumor-infiltrating lymphocytes in primary liver carcinoma. A constant-region primer primed TCR beta cDNA synthesis from 500 to 550 ng of total RNA. Each TCR beta library was derived from three nested multiplex PCR rounds that employed slightly modified ARM-PCR. PCR rounds one and two used TRBV1-TRBV30 forward primers with a C-beta reverse primer for about 11 cycles each. TCRdb redid the calling of the multiplex PCR reads with MiXCR, one entry per CDR3 protein. The sample records hundreds of thousands of distinct CDR3 sequences, less than 75% being singletons. Germline DNA was also extracted, and blood RNA was taken from unsorted whole blood. The source material was peripheral blood. The receptor source for this set is a man aged 35 to 55 with primary liver carcinoma and hepatitis B virus infection.

As to this clonotype: This may stem from a read error, because a much larger clone lies one nucleotide away. The CDR3 is CASRGKEQFF. CDR3 in DNA: TGTGCCAGCAGGGGCAAAGAGCAGTTCTTC. The V call is TRBV12-3 or TRBV12-4, the J call TRBJ2-1, with D unclear. Trimming cost V 6 bases and J 10 bases, with 7 bases left between them. The CDR3 spans 10 residues.

The chain recombines TRBV12-3 or TRBV12-4 with TRBJ2-7, with D unresolved. The CDR3 length is 12 residues. V shed 4 bases and J shed 6 bases, with 10 bases lying between them. The CDR3 protein is CASSYVGLEQYF. Written as DNA, the CDR3 is TGTGCCAGCAGTTACGTAGGCCTCGAGCAGTACTTC.

The sample holds many counts of this clonotype. J is TRBJ1-3 and V is TRBV4-1; D is ambiguous. The V end was cut by 6 bases, the J end by 0 bases, with 9 bases between. CDR3 length: 14 residues. Germline CDR1 MGHRA, CDR2 YSYEKL. The chain's CDR3 is CASRQLDSGNTIYF. DNA for the CDR3: TGCGCCAGCAGACAGCTCGACTCTGGAAACACCATATATTTT.

This clonotype has ten or more counts. The CDR3 loop is CASSLGLSQQYF. The CDR3 coding sequence is TGTGCCAGCAGCCTTGGACTATCGCAGCAGTACTTC. V is TRBV12-3 or TRBV12-4 and J is TRBJ2-7; a weak D match, TRBD2 (6 bases). With 6 bases removed from V and 8 bases from J, the gap between germline ends came to 14 bases. This CDR3 has 12 amino acids.

About this clonotype itself: Because it lacks the conserved phenylalanine or tryptophan at the end, this CDR3 is likely a read error. This CDR3 reads CAGSLDQIAGYTDTQYY. CDR3 DNA: TGTGCCGGCAGCTTAGATCAGATAGCGGGATACACAGATACGCAGTATTAT. The chain recombines TRBV11-2 with TRBJ2-3; TRBD2 matches 8 bases. CDR1 SGHAT and CDR2 FQNNGV come from the germline V gene. The CDR3 runs to 17 residues.

This clonotype was recorded a few times. One junction end does not reproduce the germline sequence, and a read error may be involved. This chain connects TRBV29-1 to TRBJ2-1; D not resolved. Germline V gene lookup returns CDR1 SQVTM and CDR2 ANQGSEA. This CDR3 has 13 residues. This CDR3 is CNVAVGVYNEQFF. The CDR3 coding sequence is TGCAACGTTGCAGTCGGCGTCTATAATGAGCAGTTCTTC.

Remarks on this clonotype: The junction departs from germline at one end; a sequencing error may be responsible. The chain uses TRBV5-4 and TRBJ1-2; TRBD1 might be the D (5 bases). Germline CDR1 reads SGHNT; CDR2 reads YYREEE (reference sequence). This CDR3 is 14 amino acids long. CDR3 sequence reads: CASNLGPSSYGYIF. As DNA, the CDR3 is TGTGCCAGCAACTTGGGGCCGAGTTCCTATGGCTACATCTTC.

The chain combines TRBV24-1 with TRBJ2-5; tentatively, D is TRBD1 (5 bases). Trimming cost V 6 bases and J 1 base, with 8 bases left between them. The germline gives CDR1 KGHDR, CDR2 SFDVKD. This CDR3 region has 13 residues. The CDR3 loop reads CATSWGSQETQYF. As DNA, the CDR3 is TGTGCCACCAGTTGGGGCAGCCAAGAGACCCAGTACTTC.

This clonotype has a single count. Sequence at one end of the junction differs from germline and may be a read error. The rearrangement links TRBV28 to TRBJ1-5; TRBD1 is a possible D gene (5 bases). This CDR3 has 12 residues. In germline, CDR1 is MDHEN, CDR2 SYDVKM. The CDR3 nucleotides are TGTGTCAGCAGCCCGGGACGGCCCCCCCAGCATTTT. Amino acid sequence: CVSSPGRPPQHF.

V usage is TRBV11-1 and J usage is TRBJ2-1; no firm D call. In germline, CDR1 is SGHAT, CDR2 FQDESV (reference sequence). Trimming cost V 6 bases and J 0 bases, with 21 bases left between them. The CDR3 extends over 18 amino acids. Written as DNA, the CDR3 is TGTGCCAGCAGTTTACTCGTTGGCGCGGATCGCTCCTACAATGAGCAGTTCTTC. Encoded protein: CASSLLVGADRSYNEQFF.

This clonotype was seen a few times. With a much larger clone just one base away, this may be a read error. The chain is built from TRBV29-1 and TRBJ2-1; unclear D gene. The ends were cut back, 6 bases at V and 0 bases at J, with 12 bases in the middle. Germline loops: CDR1 SQVTM, CDR2 ANQGSEA. This CDR3 comprises 14 residues. The CDR3 nucleotides are TGCAGCGTCCTCGCAGAGAGCTCCTACAATGAGCAGTTCTTC. Its protein is CSVLAESSYNEQFF.

A remark on this clonotype: An end of the junction differs from the germline gene, which may be a read error. This sequence joins TRBV12-3 or TRBV12-4 and TRBJ2-5, with no clear D. This CDR3 has 13 residues. CDR3 DNA sequence: TGTGCCAGTAGTTTAGTCGGCAGTAAGACCCAGTACTTC. Encoded protein: CASSLVGSKTQYF.

On this clonotype itself: This may be a read error, as it is one base from a much larger clone. J is TRBJ2-2 and V is TRBV6-1, with D perhaps TRBD2 (5 bases). The CDR3 spans 13 residues. Germline loops: CDR1 MNHNS, CDR2 SASEGT. CDR3 in amino acids: CASGDPPLGELLF. The CDR3 nucleotides are TGTGCCAGCGGCGATCCCCCGCTCGGGGAGCTGTTGTTT.

As to this clonotype: Its ends do not fully match the called genes, so a read error is possible. This chain uses TRBV5-6 with TRBJ2-5; no reliable D call. The CDR3 is 16 amino acids. The V gene's germline CDR1 is SGHDT and CDR2 YYEEEE. This CDR3 is CASSLSPREPQEIQYF. Here the CDR3 DNA reads TGTGCCAGCAGCTTGTCGCCACGTGAGCCTCAAGAGATCCAGTACTTC. Filled out from reference TRBV5-6 and TRBJ2-5, the complete variable domain reads DAGVTQSPTHLIKTRGQQVTLRCSPKSGHDTVSWYQQALGQGPQFIFQYYEEEERQRGNFPDRFSGHQFPNYSSELNVNALLLGDSALYLCASSLSPREPQEIQYFGPGTRLLVL.

This clonotype was observed once. One base away lies a much larger clone, so this may be a sequencing read error. This chain links TRBV6-1 with TRBJ2-3; 8 bases are shared with TRBD2. The CDR3 length is 15 residues. The trim removed 8 bases at V and 4 bases at J, leaving 11 bases unmatched. From germline, CDR1 is MNHNS and CDR2 SASEGT. The CDR3 sequence: CASGARSGNADTQYF. CDR3 nucleotides: TGTGCCAGCGGTGCACGTAGCGGGAACGCAGATACGCAGTATTTT.

This clonotype came up a few times. The chain links TRBV7-3 to TRBJ2-1; 7 bases match TRBD1. This CDR3 spans 14 amino acids. CDR1 is SGHTA, CDR2 FQGTGA, per germline. Trimming at V came to 5 bases and at J to 6 bases, leaving 7 bases not matched to a gene. The CDR3 spells CASSATGKFNEQFF. The DNA for the CDR3 is TGTGCCAGCAGCGCGACAGGGAAATTCAATGAGCAGTTCTTC.

The chain carries TRBV11-2 and TRBJ2-3; D is possibly TRBD1 (6 bases). CDR3 length equals 15 residues. Between the trimmed V and J ends, which lost 4 bases and 7 bases, there was a span of 18 bases. Germline V gives CDR1 SGHAT, CDR2 FQNNGV. CDR3 sequence reads: CASSSRSQGTNTQYF. CDR3 DNA sequence: TGTGCCAGCAGCTCCAGATCTCAGGGGACCAATACGCAGTATTTT.

As to this clonotype: Possible read error: a much larger clone is one base away. V and J are TRBV29-1 and TRBJ2-1, with 8 positions matching TRBD1. Germline V gene data show CDR1 as SQVTM and CDR2 as ANQGSEA. The CDR3 consists of 14 residues. CDR3 region: CSVSQGVSNNDQFF. In nucleotides, the CDR3 is TGCAGCGTATCACAGGGGGTCTCGAATAATGATCAGTTCTTC.

This clonotype was found once. The chain has TRBV6-6 and TRBJ2-3; the D is unclear. Deletions cut 7 bases from V and 1 base from J, with 9 bases between. This CDR3 contains 13 residues. In germline, CDR1 is MNHNY, CDR2 SVGAGI (reference sequence). For the CDR3, the DNA is TGTGCCAGCATTCCTCGGGGCACAGATACGCAGTATTTT. Translated, it gives CASIPRGTDTQYF.

This clonotype is medium-sized. The V gene is TRBV11-3, the J gene TRBJ2-1; TRBD1 matches 8 bases. CDR3 length: 15 amino acids. CDR1 SGHNT and CDR2 YENEEA come from the germline V gene. V lost 1 base, J lost 3 bases, and 2 bases stayed unmatched. CDR3 in DNA: TGTGCCAGCAGCTTAGGAGGGACAGGCTACAATGAGCAGTTCTTC. Translation: CASSLGGTGYNEQFF. The full variable domain, in which reference TRBV11-3 and TRBJ2-1 provide the parts outside the CDR3, is EAGVVQSPRYKIIEKKQPVAFWCNPISGHNTLYWYLQNLGQGPELLIRYENEEAVDDSQLPKDRFSAERLKGVDSTLKIQPAELGDSAVYLCASSLGGTGYNEQFFGPGTRLTVL.

This clonotype was seen at least ten times. The CDR3 loop is CASSVPSGREEQFF. The CDR3, as DNA: TGTGCCAGCAGCGTCCCTAGCGGGAGGGAAGAGCAGTTCTTC. The chain has TRBV5-5 and TRBJ2-1; 12 nucleotides agree with TRBD2. CDR3 length equals 14 residues. Germline lookup yields CDR1 SGHKS and CDR2 YYEKEE (reference sequence). V gave up 4 bases and J gave up 10 bases; unmatched junction bases: 6.

Concerning this clonotype: This may be a read error, as it is one base from a much larger clone. The CDR3 end shows no conserved phenylalanine or tryptophan, and so a read error is likely. This chain uses TRBV12-3 or TRBV12-4 with TRBJ2-3, with D maybe TRBD2 (5 bases). V lost 6 bases to trimming and J lost 0 bases, with 10 bases between them. The CDR3 is 14 amino acids. The CDR3 region is CASRGDTSTDTQYL. Written as DNA, the CDR3 is TGTGCCAGCAGGGGAGATACTAGCACAGATACGCAGTATCTT.

This sequence joins TRBV7-8 and TRBJ2-3; D may be TRBD2 (6 bases). The CDR3 totals 14 residues. Per germline, CDR1 SGHVS and CDR2 FQNEAQ. The V and J ends lost 5 bases and 5 bases respectively, with 14 bases between them. The CDR3 reads CASSRGRLIDTQYF. CDR3 nucleotides: TGTGCCAGCAGCCGAGGGAGGTTAATAGATACGCAGTATTTT.

For this clonotype: One end of the junction varies from germline; a read error may be responsible. This chain connects TRBV10-3 to TRBJ1-5, with D possibly being TRBD1 (6 bases). The CDR3 totals 13 residues. In germline, CDR1 is ENHRY, CDR2 SYGVKD. The CDR3, as DNA: TGTGCCACCCAGGGGAATAGCAGTCAGCCCCAGCATTTT. Its protein product is CATQGNSSQPQHF.

For this clonotype: No conserved phenylalanine or tryptophan is present at the end of the CDR3, so a read error is the likely explanation. This chain uses TRBV5-1 with TRBJ2-2; TRBD1 matches at 8 bases. J was trimmed by 10 bases and V by 7 bases; bases with no gene match: 15. Looked up from germline, CDR1 is SGHRS and CDR2 is YFSETQ. The CDR3 is 15 amino acids. CDR3 protein: CASSGGAKNAEELFY. CDR3 DNA sequence: TGCGCCAGCTCAGGGGGCGCAAAGAACGCCGAGGAGCTGTTTTAT.

Note on this clonotype: A much larger clone lies one base from this, so it may be a read error. The chain couples TRBV6-2 or TRBV6-3 to TRBJ2-1; the match to TRBD2 covers 11 bases. This CDR3 has 16 residues. Looked up from germline, CDR1 is MNHEY and CDR2 is SVGEGT. Here the CDR3 DNA reads TGTACCAGCAGTTTTGGGACTAGCGGAAACTACAATGAGCAGTTCTTC. It is translated as CTSSFGTSGNYNEQFF.

A note on this clonotype: A read error is possible here, since a much larger clone lies one base away. The chain employs TRBV6-2 or TRBV6-3 and TRBJ2-1; TRBD1 agrees at 12 bases. Germline values: CDR1 MNHEY, CDR2 SVGEGT. The length of the CDR3 is 15 residues. The V segment lost 6 bases and the J segment 10 bases; nucleotides outside the gene matches: 10. CDR3: CASSEPGQGATEQFF. The CDR3 nucleotides read TGTGCCAGCAGCGAACCGGGACAGGGGGCAACGGAGCAGTTCTTC.